This TCR beta chain was sequenced for a study of T cell responses to AZD1222 COVID-19 vaccine. About the research overall: Second-dose recipients at about 4 or about 12 weeks were treated as one pooled group.

Study findings and constraints: When two AZD1222 doses had been given, Spike-specific TCR breadth and depth rose. Across the whole spike, CD4 TCRs peaked at regions 160-218 and 743-854.

CDR1 and CDR2 from the germline V gene are DFQATT and SNEGSKA (reference sequence). The CDR3 is 11 residues long. V lost 6 bases to trimming and J lost 5 bases, with 11 bases between them. To note about this clone: As yet, its antigen is unknown.

The protocol was immunoSEQ multiplex PCR, while the TCRdb copy is restricted to in-frame clones and leaves out a portion. The sample includes 100,000 to 150,000 clones, about 93% seen only once; the top ten take around 7%. This clonotype originated in an adult in good health. This material consisted of peripheral blood, taken on day 0 of AZD1222 vaccination. The chain uses TRBV20-1 and TRBJ2-7; D unclear. CDR3 bases: TGCAGTGCCCCGTCGCACAACGAGCAGTACTTC. Protein sequence: CSAPSHNEQYF.